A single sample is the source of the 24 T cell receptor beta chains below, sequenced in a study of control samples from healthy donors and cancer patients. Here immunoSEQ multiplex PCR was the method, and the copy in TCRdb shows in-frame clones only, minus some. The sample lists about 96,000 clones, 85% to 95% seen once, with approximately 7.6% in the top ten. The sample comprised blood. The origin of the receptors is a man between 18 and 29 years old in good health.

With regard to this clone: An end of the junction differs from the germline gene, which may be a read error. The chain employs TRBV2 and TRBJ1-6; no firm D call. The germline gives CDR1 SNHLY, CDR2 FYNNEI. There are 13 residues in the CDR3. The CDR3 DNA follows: TGTGCCAGCAGGGAAGGCCCCAGTTCACCCCTCCACTTT. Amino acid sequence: CASREGPSSPLHF.

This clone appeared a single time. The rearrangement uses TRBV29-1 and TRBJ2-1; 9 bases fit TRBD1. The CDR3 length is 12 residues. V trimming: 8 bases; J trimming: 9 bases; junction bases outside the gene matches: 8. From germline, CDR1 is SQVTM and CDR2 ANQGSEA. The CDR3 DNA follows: TGCAGCTTCTCCACGACAGGGGGTGAGCAGTTCTTC. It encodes CSFSTTGGEQFF.

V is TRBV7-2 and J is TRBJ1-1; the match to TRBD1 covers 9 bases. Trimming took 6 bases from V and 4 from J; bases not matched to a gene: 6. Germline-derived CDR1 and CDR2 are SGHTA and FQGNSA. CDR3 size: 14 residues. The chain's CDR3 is CASRTGTGLTEAFF. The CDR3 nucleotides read TGTGCCAGCAGGACCGGGACAGGGCTCACTGAAGCTTTCTTT.

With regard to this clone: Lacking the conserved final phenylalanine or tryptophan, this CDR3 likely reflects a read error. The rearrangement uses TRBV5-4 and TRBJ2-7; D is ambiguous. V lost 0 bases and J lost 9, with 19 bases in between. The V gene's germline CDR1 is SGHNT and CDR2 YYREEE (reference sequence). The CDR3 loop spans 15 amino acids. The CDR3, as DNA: TGTGCCAGCAGCTTGGCGAGATCAGAAAGTTGGCGGCAGTACCTC. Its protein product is CASSLARSESWRQYL.

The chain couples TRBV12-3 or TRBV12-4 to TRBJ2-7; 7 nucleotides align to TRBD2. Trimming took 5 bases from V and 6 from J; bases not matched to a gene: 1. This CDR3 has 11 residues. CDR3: CASSGGSEQYF. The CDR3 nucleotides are TGTGCCAGCAGTGGCGGGAGCGAGCAGTACTTC.

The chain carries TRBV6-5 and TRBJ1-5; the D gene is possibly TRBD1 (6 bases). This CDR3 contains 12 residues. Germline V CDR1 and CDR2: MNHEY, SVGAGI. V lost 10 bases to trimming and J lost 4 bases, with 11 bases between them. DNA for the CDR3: TGTGCCACCACAGGGTTGAATCAGCCCCAGCATTTT. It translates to CATTGLNQPQHF.

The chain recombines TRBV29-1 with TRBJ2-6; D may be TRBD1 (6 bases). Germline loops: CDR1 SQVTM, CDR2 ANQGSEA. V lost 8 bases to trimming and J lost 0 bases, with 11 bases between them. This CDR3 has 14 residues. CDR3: CSSSDSSGANVLTF. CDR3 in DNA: TGCAGCTCGTCGGACAGCTCTGGGGCCAACGTCCTGACTTTC.

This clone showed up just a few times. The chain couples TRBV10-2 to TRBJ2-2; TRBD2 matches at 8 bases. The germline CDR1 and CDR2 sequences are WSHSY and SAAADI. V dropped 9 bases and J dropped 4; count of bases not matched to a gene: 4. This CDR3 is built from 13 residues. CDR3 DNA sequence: TGCGCCAGTACCCTAGCGGGCACCGGGGAGCTGTTTTTT. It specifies CASTLAGTGELFF.

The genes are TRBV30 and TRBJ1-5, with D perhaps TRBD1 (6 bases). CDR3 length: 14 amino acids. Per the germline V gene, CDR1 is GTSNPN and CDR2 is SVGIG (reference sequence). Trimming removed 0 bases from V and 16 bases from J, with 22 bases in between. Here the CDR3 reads CAWSVSGWDSGAHF. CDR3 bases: TGTGCCTGGAGTGTAAGCGGGTGGGACTCAGGGGCACATTTT.

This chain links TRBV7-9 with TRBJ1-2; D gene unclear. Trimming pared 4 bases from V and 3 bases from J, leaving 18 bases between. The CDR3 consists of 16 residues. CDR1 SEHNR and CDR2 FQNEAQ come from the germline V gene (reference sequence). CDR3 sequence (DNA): TGTGCCAGCAGCTCGTCCGGATCTCGAGATTACTATGGCTACACCTTC. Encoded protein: CASSSSGSRDYYGYTF.

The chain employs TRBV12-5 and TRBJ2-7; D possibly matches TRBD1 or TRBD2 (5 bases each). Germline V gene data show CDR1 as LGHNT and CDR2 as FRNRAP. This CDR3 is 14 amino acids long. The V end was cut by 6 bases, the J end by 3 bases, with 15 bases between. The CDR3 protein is CASGTTGTNYEQYF. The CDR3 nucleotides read TGTGCTAGTGGGACGACCGGGACCAACTACGAGCAGTACTTC.

CDR3 DNA sequence: TGTGCCAGCAGCCCCGGGACAGTTCGCAATCAGCCCCAGCATTTT. As protein: CASSPGTVRNQPQHF. The rearrangement links TRBV11-2 to TRBJ1-5, with 7 bases matching TRBD1. Trimming cost V 5 bases and J 2 bases; bases outside gene matches: 6. Germline V gives CDR1 SGHAT, CDR2 FQNNGV. This CDR3 region has 15 residues.

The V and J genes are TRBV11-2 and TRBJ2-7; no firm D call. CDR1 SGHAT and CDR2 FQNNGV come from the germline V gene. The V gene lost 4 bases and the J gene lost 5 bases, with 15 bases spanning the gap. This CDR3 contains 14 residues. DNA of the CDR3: TGTGCCAGCAGCTCATATACGGGTGTTCACGAGCAGTACTTC. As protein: CASSSYTGVHEQYF.

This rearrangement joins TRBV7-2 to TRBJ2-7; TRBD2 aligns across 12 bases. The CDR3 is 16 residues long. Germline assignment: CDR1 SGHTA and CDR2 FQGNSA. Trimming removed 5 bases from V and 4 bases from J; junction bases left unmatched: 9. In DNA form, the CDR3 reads TGTGCCAGCAGCCCCTCACCTCTAGCGGGAGGGTACGAGCAGTACTTC. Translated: CASSPSPLAGGYEQYF. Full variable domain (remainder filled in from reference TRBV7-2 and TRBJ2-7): GAGVSQSPSNKVTEKGKDVELRCDPISGHTALYWYRQSLGQGLEFLIYFQGNSAPDKSGLPSDRFSAERTGGSVSTLTIQRTQQEDSAVYLCASSPSPLAGGYEQYFGPGTRLTVT.

The CDR3 reads CASSLDGRESSYEQYF. CDR3 DNA sequence: TGTGCCAGCAGCTTAGACGGGAGGGAGAGCTCCTACGAGCAGTACTTC. The rearrangement links TRBV7-6 to TRBJ2-7, with 8 bases matching TRBD2. The CDR3 covers 16 residues. Trimming cost V 1 base and J 0 bases; bases outside gene matches: 5. In germline, CDR1 is SGHVS, CDR2 FNYEAQ.

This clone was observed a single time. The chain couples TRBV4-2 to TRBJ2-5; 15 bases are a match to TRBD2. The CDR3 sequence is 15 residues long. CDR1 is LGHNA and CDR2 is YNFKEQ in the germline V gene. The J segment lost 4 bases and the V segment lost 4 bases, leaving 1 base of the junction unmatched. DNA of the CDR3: TGTGCCAGCAGCCCGGGACTAGCGGGAGGAGAGACCCAGTACTTC. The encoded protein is CASSPGLAGGETQYF.

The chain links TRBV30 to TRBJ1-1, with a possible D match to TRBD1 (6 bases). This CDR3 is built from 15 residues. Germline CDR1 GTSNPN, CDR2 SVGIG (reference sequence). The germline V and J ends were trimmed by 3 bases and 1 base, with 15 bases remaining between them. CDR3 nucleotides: TGTGCCTGGAGCGGGGGGCGCGTATCGAACACTGAAGCTTTCTTT. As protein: CAWSGGRVSNTEAFF.

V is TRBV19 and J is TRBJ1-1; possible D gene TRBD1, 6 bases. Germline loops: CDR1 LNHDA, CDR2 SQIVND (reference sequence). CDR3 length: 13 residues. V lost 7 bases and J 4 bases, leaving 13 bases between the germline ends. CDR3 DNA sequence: TGTGCCAGTACCCCGCAAGGGGGCACTGAAGCTTTCTTT. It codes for CASTPQGGTEAFF.

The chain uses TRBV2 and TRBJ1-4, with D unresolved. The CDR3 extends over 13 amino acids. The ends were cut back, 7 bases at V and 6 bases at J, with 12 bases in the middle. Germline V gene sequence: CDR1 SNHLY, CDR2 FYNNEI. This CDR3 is CASTRETYEKLFF. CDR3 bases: TGTGCCAGCACACGAGAAACCTATGAAAAACTGTTTTTT. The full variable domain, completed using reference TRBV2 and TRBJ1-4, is EPEVTQTPSHQVTQMGQEVILRCVPISNHLYFYWYRQILGQKVEFLVSFYNNEISEKSEIFDDQFSVERPDGSNFTLKIRSTKLEDSAMYFCASTRETYEKLFFGSGTQLSVL.

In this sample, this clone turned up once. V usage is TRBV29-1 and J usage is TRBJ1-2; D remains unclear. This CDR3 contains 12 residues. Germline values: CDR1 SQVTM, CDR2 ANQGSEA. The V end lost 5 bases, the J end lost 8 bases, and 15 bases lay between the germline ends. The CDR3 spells CSVPSGVGGYTF. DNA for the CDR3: TGCAGCGTTCCATCTGGGGTTGGCGGCTACACCTTC.

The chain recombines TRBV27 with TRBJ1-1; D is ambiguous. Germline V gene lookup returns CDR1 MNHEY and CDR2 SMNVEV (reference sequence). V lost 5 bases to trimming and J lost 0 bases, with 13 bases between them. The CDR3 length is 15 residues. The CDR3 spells CASSPNRVVNTEAFF. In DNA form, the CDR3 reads TGTGCCAGCAGTCCTAACCGAGTCGTGAACACTGAAGCTTTCTTT.

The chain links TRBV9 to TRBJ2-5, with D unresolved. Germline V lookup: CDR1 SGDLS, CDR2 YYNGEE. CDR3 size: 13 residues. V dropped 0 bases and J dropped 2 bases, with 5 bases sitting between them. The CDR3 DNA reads TGTGCCAGCAGCGTAGGGGGTCAAGAGACCCAGTACTTC. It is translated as CASSVGGQETQYF. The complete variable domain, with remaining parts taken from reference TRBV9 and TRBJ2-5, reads DSGVTQTPKHLITATGQRVTLRCSPRSGDLSVYWYQQSLDQGLQFLIQYYNGEERAKGNILERFSAQQFPDLHSELNLSSLELGDSALYFCASSVGGQETQYFGPGTRLLVL.

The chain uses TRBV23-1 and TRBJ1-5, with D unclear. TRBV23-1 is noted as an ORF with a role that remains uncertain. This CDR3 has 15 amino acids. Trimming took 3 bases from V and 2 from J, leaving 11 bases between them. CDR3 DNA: TGCGCCAGCAGTCAGCCGGACGCCTGCAATCAGCCCCAGCATTTT. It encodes CASSQPDACNQPQHF.

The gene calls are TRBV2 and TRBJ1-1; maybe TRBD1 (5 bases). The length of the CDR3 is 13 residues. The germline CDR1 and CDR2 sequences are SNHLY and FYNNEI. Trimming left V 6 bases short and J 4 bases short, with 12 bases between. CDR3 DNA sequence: TGTGCCAGCAGCAGGGAAACGGGCACTGAAGCTTTCTTT. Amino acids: CASSRETGTEAFF.